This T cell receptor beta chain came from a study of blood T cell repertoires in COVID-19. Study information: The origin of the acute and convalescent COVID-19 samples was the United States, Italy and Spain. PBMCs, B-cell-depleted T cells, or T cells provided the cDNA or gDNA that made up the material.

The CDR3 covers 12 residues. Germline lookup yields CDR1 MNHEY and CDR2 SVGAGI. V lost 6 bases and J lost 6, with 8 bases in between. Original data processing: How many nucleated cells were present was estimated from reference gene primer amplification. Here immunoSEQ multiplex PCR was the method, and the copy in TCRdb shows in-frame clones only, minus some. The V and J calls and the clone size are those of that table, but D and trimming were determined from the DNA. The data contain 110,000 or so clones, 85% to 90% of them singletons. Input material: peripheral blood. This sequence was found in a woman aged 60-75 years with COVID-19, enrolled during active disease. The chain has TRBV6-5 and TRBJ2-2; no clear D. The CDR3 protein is CASRPLAGELFF. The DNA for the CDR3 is TGTGCCAGCAGGCCCTTAGCCGGGGAGCTGTTTTTT.